One T cell receptor beta chain is described in this entry. The entry originates in a study of sequential checkpoint blockade in melanoma. On the study more broadly: Around 90 pretreatment tumor DNA samples were TCRβ immunosequenced.

The treatment is: randomized to nivolumab then ipilimumab (arm A) or the reverse (arm B). Data came from immunoSEQ multiplex PCR; TCRdb stores just in-frame clones and leaves some out. The repertoire includes over 900 clones, less than 25% of them detected once, and under 13% sits in the top ten. The CDR3 is made up of 17 amino acids. V shed 6 bases and J shed 0 bases, with 18 bases lying between them. Germline V gene lookup returns CDR1 LNHDA and CDR2 SQIVND (reference sequence). The rearrangement links TRBV19 to TRBJ1-3; D perhaps matches TRBD1 (5 bases). This sequence originates from a human donor with melanoma. This specimen was tumor tissue (inferred from file names), taken from a patient given nivolumab and ipilimumab in sequence. CDR3 sequence (DNA): TGTGCCAGTAGGATGATCGGTACAGGAAACTCTGGAAACACCATATATTTT. Translated, it gives CASRMIGTGNSGNTIYF.